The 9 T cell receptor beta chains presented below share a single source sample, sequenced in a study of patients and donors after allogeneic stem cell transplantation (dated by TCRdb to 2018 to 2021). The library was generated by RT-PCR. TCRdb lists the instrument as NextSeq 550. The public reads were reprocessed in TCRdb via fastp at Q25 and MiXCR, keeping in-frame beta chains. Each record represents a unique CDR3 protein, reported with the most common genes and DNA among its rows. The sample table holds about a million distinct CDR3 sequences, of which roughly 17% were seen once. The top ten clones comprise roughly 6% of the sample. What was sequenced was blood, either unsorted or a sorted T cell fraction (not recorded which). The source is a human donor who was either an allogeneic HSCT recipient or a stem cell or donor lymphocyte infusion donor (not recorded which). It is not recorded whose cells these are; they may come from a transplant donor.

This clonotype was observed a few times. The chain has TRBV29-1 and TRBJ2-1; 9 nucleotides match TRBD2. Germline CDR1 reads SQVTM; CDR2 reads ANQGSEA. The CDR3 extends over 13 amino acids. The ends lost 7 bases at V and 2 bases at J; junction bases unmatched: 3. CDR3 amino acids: CSAQREAYNEQFF. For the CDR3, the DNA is TGCAGCGCTCAGCGGGAGGCCTACAATGAGCAGTTCTTC.

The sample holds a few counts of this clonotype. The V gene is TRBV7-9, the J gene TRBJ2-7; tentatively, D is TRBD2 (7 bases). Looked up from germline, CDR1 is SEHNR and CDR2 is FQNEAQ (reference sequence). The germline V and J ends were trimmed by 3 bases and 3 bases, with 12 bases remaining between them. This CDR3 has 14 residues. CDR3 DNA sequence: TGTGCCAGCAGCTTTCGGGGGGCCTTCTACGAGCAGTACTTC. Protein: CASSFRGAFYEQYF.

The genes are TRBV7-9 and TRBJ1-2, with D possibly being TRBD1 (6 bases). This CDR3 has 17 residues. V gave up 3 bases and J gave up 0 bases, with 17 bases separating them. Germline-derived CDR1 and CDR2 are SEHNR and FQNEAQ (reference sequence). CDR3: CASSLGDIGTANYGYTF. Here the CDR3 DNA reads TGTGCCAGCAGCTTGGGGGACATAGGTACAGCTAACTATGGCTACACCTTC.

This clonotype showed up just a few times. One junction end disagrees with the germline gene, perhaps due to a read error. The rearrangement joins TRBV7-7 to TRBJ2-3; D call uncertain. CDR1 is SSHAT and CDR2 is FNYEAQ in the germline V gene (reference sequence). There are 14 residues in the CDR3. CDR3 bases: TGTGCTAGCAGCTTCTCTCAGAGCACAGATACGCAGTATTTT. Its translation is CASSFSQSTDTQYF. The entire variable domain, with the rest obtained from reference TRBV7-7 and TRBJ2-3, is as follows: GAGVSQSPRYKVTKRGQDVTLRCDPISSHATLYWYQQALGQGPEFLTYFNYEAQPDKSGLPSDRFSAERPEGSISTLTIQRTEQRDSAMYRCASSFSQSTDTQYFGPGTRLTVL.

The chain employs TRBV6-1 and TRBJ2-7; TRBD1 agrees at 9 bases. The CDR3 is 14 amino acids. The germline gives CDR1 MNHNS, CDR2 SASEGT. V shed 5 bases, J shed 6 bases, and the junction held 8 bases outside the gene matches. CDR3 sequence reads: CASSSRGQGIEQYF. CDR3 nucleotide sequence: TGTGCCAGCAGTAGCCGGGGACAGGGAATCGAGCAGTACTTC.

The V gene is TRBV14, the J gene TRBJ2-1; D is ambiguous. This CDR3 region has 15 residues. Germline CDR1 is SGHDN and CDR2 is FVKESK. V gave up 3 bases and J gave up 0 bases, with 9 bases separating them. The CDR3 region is CASSQLGSSYNEQFF. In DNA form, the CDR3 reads TGTGCCAGCAGCCAGTTGGGAAGCTCCTACAATGAGCAGTTCTTC.

The CDR3 nucleotides read TGTGCCAGCAGTTACTCGTTACAGGTCGCAACTAATGAAAAACTGTTTTTT. Its protein is CASSYSLQVATNEKLFF. The rearrangement links TRBV6-2 or TRBV6-3 to TRBJ1-4; weak D call: TRBD1 (5 bases). Germline V lookup: CDR1 MNHEY, CDR2 SVGEGT. Trimming cost V 0 bases and J 0 bases, with 11 bases left between them. CDR3 length equals 17 residues.

CDR3 DNA sequence: TGTGCCAGCGGGCGGACTGACGAGCAGTACTTC. As protein: CASGRTDEQYF. The genes are TRBV12-3 or TRBV12-4 and TRBJ2-7; tentatively, D is TRBD2 (5 bases). The V end lost 8 bases, the J end lost 5 bases, and 10 bases lay between the germline ends. The CDR3 runs 11 residues.

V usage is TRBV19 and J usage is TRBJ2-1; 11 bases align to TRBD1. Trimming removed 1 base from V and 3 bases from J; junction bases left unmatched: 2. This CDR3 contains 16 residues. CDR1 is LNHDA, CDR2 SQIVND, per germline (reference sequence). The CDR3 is CASSIGGTGGYNEQFF. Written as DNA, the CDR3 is TGTGCCAGTAGTATAGGAGGGACAGGGGGCTACAATGAGCAGTTCTTC.